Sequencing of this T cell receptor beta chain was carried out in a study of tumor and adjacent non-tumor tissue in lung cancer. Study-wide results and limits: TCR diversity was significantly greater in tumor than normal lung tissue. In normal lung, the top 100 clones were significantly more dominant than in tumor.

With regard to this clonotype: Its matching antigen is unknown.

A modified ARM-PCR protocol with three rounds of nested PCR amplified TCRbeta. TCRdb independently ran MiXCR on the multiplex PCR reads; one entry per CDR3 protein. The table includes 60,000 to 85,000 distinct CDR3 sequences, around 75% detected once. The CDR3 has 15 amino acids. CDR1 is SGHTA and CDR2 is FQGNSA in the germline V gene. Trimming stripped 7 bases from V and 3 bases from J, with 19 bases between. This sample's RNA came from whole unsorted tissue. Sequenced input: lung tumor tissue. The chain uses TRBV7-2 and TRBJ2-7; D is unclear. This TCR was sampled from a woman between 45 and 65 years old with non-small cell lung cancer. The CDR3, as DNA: TGTGCCAGCAACAAGCCGACTGCTGGAAACTACGAGCAGTACTTC. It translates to CASNKPTAGNYEQYF. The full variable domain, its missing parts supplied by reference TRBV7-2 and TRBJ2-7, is GAGVSQSPSNKVTEKGKDVELRCDPISGHTALYWYRQSLGQGLEFLIYFQGNSAPDKSGLPSDRFSAERTGGSVSTLTIQRTQQEDSAVYLCASNKPTAGNYEQYFGPGTRLTVT.